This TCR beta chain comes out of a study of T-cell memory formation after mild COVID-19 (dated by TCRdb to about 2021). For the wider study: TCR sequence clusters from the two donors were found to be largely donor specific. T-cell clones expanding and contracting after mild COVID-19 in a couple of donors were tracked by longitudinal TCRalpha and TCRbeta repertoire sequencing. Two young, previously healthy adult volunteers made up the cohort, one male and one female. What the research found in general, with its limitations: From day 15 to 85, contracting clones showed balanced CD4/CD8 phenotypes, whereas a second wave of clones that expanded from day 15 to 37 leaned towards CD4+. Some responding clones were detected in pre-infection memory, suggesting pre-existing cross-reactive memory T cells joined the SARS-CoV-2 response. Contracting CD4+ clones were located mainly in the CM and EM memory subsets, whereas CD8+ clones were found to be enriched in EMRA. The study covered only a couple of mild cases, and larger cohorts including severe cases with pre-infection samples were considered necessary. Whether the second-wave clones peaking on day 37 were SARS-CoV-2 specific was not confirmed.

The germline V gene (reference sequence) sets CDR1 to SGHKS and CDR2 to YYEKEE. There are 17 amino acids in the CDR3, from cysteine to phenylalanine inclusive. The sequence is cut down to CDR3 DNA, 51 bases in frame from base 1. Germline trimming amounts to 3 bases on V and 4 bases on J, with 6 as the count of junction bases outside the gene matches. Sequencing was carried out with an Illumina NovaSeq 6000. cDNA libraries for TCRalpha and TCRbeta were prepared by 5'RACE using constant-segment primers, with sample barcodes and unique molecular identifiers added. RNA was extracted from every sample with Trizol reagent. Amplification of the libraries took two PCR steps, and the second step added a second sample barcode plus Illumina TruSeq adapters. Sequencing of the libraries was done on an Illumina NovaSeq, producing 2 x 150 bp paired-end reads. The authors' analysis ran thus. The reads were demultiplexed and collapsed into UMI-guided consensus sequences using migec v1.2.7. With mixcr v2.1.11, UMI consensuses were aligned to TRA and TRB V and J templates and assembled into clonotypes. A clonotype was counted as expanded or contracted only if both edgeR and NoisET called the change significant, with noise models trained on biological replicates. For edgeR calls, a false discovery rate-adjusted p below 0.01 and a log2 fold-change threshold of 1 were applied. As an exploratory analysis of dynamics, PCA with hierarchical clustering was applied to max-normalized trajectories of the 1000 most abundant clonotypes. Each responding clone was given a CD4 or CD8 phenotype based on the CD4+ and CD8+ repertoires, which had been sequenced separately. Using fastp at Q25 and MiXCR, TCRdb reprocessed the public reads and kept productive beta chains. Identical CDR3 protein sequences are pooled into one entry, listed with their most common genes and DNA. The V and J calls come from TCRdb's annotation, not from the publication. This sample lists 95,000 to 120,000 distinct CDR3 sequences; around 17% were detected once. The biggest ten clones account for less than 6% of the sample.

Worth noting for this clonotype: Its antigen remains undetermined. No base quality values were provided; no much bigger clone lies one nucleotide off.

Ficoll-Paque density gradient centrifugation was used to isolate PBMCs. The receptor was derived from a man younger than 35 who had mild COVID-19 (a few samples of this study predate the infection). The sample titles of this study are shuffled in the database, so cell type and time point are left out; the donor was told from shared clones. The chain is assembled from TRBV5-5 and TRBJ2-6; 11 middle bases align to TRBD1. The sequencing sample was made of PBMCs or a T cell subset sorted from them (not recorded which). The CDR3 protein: CASSSGTGGTGANVLTF. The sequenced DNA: TGTGCCAGCAGCTCCGGGACAGGGGGAACCGGGGCCAACGTCCTGACTTTC.